This T cell receptor beta chain emerged from a study of cytomegalovirus exposure and HLA in healthy donors. Notes on the study in general: A later look showed TCR association rates differing by HLA locus, highest for DRB1 and lowest for HLA-C.

13 Jbeta primers and 60 Vbeta primers were used for the PCR. Produced via immunoSEQ multiplex PCR; TCRdb's table is partial and in-frame only. Of 200,000 to 250,000 clones in the sample, roughly 85% are singletons; the top ten hold under 2%. In germline, CDR1 is SGHNT, CDR2 YYREEE (reference sequence). The V gene lost 4 bases and the J gene lost 6 bases, with 11 bases spanning the gap. There are 13 residues in the CDR3. On this clone: Its specificity is unknown.

Source material: PBMCs. The chain carries TRBV5-4 and TRBJ2-1; D is perhaps TRBD1 (6 bases). The clonotype originates from a man aged 18 to 30 in good health and CMV-seronegative. The CDR3 DNA follows: TGTGCCAGCAGCCACGACAGGCTCAATGAGCAGTTCTTC. As protein: CASSHDRLNEQFF.